This T cell receptor beta chain appears in the sequencing data of a study of blood T cells in healthy people across ages (dated by TCRdb to between 2015 and 2016). Notes on the research overall: In model experiments, template switching captured about one uniquely barcoded TCR beta cDNA molecule for every two T cells. The donors were divided into four age groups: young (average roughly 15 years), middle-aged (approximately 41), aged (around 67) and long-lived (about 80). Using the same blood draw, the study looked at two additional independent replicas of 1 million unique cDNA reads for two donors, one aged 18 to 30 and the other aged 80 or older. To avoid experimental bias, donors of different ages were distributed randomly across sequencing lanes. The study measured age-related changes in TCR beta repertoire diversity using deep sequencing normalized with unique cDNA molecular identifiers.

The approximately 40 donors, aged about 6 to 100 years, were systemically healthy Caucasian individuals from Russia. Each donor gave 8 to 10 milliliters of peripheral blood, collected into EDTA-treated Vacutainer tubes. Ficoll-Paque density-gradient centrifugation was used to isolate PBMCs, with at least 6.5 million per sample. Total RNA, at least 6 micrograms per sample, was extracted from PBMCs with Trizol reagent. For every donor, an aliquot of PBMCs went through flow cytometry to measure the percentages of naive CD45RAhigh/CD27high T cells. Trimming takes 4 bases from V and 0 bases from J, and the germline ends sit 5 bases apart. The cysteine opens and the phenylalanine closes a CDR3 of 13 amino acids. Of the read, only the CDR3 DNA is kept; its 39 bases are in frame from base 1. The germline V gene (reference sequence) supplies CDR1 LGHDT and CDR2 YNNKEL. What the work shows at the level of the full study, not this receptor alone: Estimates of total diversity based on one million sequenced T cells were regarded as lower bounds and as underestimates. Compared with the aged group, the long-lived group had more naive CD4+ T cells, fewer expanded clones and increased TCR diversity, a pattern suggesting age selection. Because profiling used bulk unsorted PBMCs, naive and antigen-experienced compartments could not be compared conclusively. Observed TCR beta diversity per million T cells fell roughly linearly with age, and a significant reduction was already apparent by age roughly 40. The CMV infection status of donors was not known, potentially confounding age-related changes in expanded clonotypes. There was a strong correlation between observed TCR beta diversity and the percentage of naive T cells measured by flow cytometry.

This clonotype was counted a few times. Which antigen it targets is not known. Base-call qualities are not available, and no considerably larger clone is one nucleotide away. Receptor libraries were prepared by 5' RACE. Instrument used: Illumina HiSeq 2500. A second roughly 6 to 12 cycle PCR used a sample-barcoded 5' primer and a J-beta primer mix. Each TCR beta cDNA molecule received a unique molecular identifier from a template-switch 5' adaptor carrying 12 random nucleotides. Each sample yielded at least 3 million CDR3-containing paired-end reads. First-strand cDNA was synthesized from all RNA with the Mint cDNA synthesis kit, primed by a TRBC-specific oligonucleotide. Following uracil-DNA glycosylase treatment, all cDNA underwent a first 18-cycle PCR with the universal primers M1SS and BC2_uni_R. The paper's data handling went like this. Normalization of each sample was performed by random selection of 1 million high-quality reads, each carrying a distinct molecular identifier. Reads with shared molecular identifiers were discarded instead of being binned into consensus sequences. CDR3 identification, clonotype clustering and error correction used MiTCR with a Q25 quality threshold and the strictest error-elimination algorithm. Lower-bound total TCR beta diversity was estimated with a nonparametric unseen species model using Euler transformation. TCRdb reprocessed the public reads (quality trimming at Q25 with fastp, clone calling with MiXCR) and kept in-frame beta chains. All rows with the same CDR3 protein become a single entry with the most common DNA and genes. The V and J calls here are based on TCRdb, not the publication. Across this sample there are over 600,000 distinct CDR3 sequences, with 20% to 25% seen only once. The leading ten clones occupy more than 3% of the sample.

Recombination joined TRBV3-1 with TRBJ2-3, with the identity of the D gene unclear. The sample consisted of blood. The receptor was isolated from a man between 70 and 80 years old in good health. At the DNA level, the sequence is TGTGCCAGCAGCCCAGAGAGCACAGATACGCAGTATTTT. This sequence encodes CASSPESTDTQYF.